The sample holds many counts of the clone carrying this TCR beta chain. Germline V gene data show CDR1 as GTSNPN and CDR2 as SVGIG (reference sequence). J lost 8 bases, V lost 1 base, and 4 bases had no gene match. There are 12 residues in the CDR3. Alpha and beta chains were covered, as first-strand cDNA relied on TRAV- and TRBV-specific primers. Amplification, which lasted 15 to 20 PCR cycles, used a constant-region primer and V-primer adapter to amplify TCRs. In TCRdb, the reads were re-called with MiXCR into one record per CDR3 protein. Among tens of thousands of distinct CDR3 sequences listed, less than 30% were seen once. Time point of the sample: after trial treatment. The treatment: LDRT plus nivolumab, ipilimumab, low-dose cyclophosphamide and aspirin (RACIN trial). The therapy administered to donors comprised nivolumab, ipilimumab, aspirin, low-dose cyclophosphamide and low-dose radiotherapy. Eligible patients had advanced solid tumors lacking tumor-infiltrating lymphocytes.

The data originate from a study of low-dose radiotherapy and immunotherapy resistance in tumors. Study information: A dose of 0.5 Gy per fraction was delivered to Cohort 1 every 2 weeks, for a total of 6.5 Gy. Every two weeks, one day ahead of radiation and immunotherapy, cyclophosphamide 200 mg/m2 was given (intravenously).

Sequencing used PBMCs, obtained after low-dose radiotherapy plus immunotherapy. The rearrangement uses TRBV30 and TRBJ1-2, with 7 nucleotides matching TRBD1. The source of this sequence is a male donor with prostate cancer. DNA of the CDR3: TGTGCCTGGAGTGCAGGGGGAGTCGGCTACACCTTC. Its protein product is CAWSAGGVGYTF.